The 9 T cell receptor beta chains below all came from one sample that was sequenced in a study of early T cells in non-severe SARS-CoV-2 infection (TCRdb year 2021). The library was built by means of 5' RACE. The sample was run on a NextSeq 500. TCRdb trimmed the raw reads at Q25, called clones with MiXCR and kept productive beta chains. One record per CDR3 amino acid sequence lists the most common genes and DNA. The sample table shows some 80,000 distinct CDR3 sequences, and 12% are seen once. The ten largest account for around a sixth of the sample. The input for sequencing was whole blood, taken at baseline. These receptors all stem from an adult who was a healthcare worker with PCR-confirmed SARS-CoV-2 infection or an uninfected control (not recorded which). The donor label of this sample is uncertain.

The genes are TRBV7-2 and TRBJ2-5; D is unresolved. The germline CDR1 and CDR2 sequences are SGHTA and FQGNSA. Between the trimmed V and J ends, which lost 2 bases and 5 bases, there was a span of 6 bases. This CDR3 contains 12 residues. This CDR3 reads CASSLSTETQYF. The CDR3 bases are TGTGCCAGCAGCTTAAGCACGGAGACCCAGTACTTC.

The genes are TRBV9 and TRBJ2-6; D gene unclear. V shed 4 bases and J shed 0 bases, with 8 bases lying between them. The CDR3 is 15 amino acids. Germline assignment: CDR1 SGDLS and CDR2 YYNGEE. The CDR3 loop reads CASSRQYSGANVLTF. Written as DNA, the CDR3 is TGTGCCAGCAGCCGTCAATACTCTGGGGCCAACGTCCTGACTTTC.

This clonotype was picked up many times. The rearrangement links TRBV27 to TRBJ2-5; 7 bases match TRBD2. CDR1 and CDR2 from the germline V gene are MNHEY and SMNVEV (reference sequence). Trimming removed 6 bases from V and 9 bases from J; junction bases left unmatched: 10. This CDR3 is 13 amino acids long. CDR3 sequence reads: CASRPLAPGSQYF. CDR3 sequence (DNA): TGTGCCAGCAGGCCACTAGCGCCCGGGTCCCAGTACTTC.

The chain combines TRBV20-1 with TRBJ2-5, with 7 nucleotides matching TRBD2. The CDR3 sequence is 15 residues long. Germline V gene lookup returns CDR1 DFQATT and CDR2 SNEGSKA (reference sequence). The V gene end was trimmed by 0 bases and the J gene end by 5 bases; junction bases not matched to a gene: 9. In nucleotides, the CDR3 is TGCAGTGCTAGAGATGTAGGCGGGAGTGCGGAGACCCAGTACTTC. Its translation is CSARDVGGSAETQYF.

The rearrangement links TRBV20-1 to TRBJ2-7; tentatively, D is TRBD1 (5 bases). Germline V CDR1 and CDR2: DFQATT, SNEGSKA (reference sequence). Trimming took off 2 bases at V and 0 bases at J, with 17 bases between the two ends. The CDR3 contains 16 residues. CDR3 protein: CSARRLGQVSSYEQYF. Here the CDR3 DNA reads TGCAGTGCTAGACGTTTGGGGCAGGTCAGCTCCTACGAGCAGTACTTC.

Concerning this clonotype: One end of the junction is discordant with germline, which a read error may explain. The V gene is TRBV27, the J gene TRBJ2-2; D is unclear. Germline CDR1 reads MNHEY; CDR2 reads SMNVEV (reference sequence). This CDR3 has 17 residues. This chain's CDR3 is CVSSLSFLRANTGELFF. As DNA, the CDR3 is TGTGTCAGCAGTTTATCGTTTCTAAGGGCGAACACCGGGGAGCTGTTTTTT.

This clonotype was found a few times. The J gene is TRBJ1-2, the V gene TRBV12-3 or TRBV12-4; D is ambiguous. This CDR3 has 13 residues. Trimming removed 0 bases at V and 7 bases at J, with 9 bases between. The CDR3 coding sequence is TGTGCCAGCAGTTTAGCAACTATCGGTGGCTACACCTTC. Translated, it gives CASSLATIGGYTF.

This clonotype was counted a few times. J is TRBJ1-2 and V is TRBV10-3; 8 bases match TRBD1. The ends lost 7 bases at V and 0 bases at J; junction bases unmatched: 7. The CDR3 is 15 amino acids. The germline V gene has CDR1 ENHRY and CDR2 SYGVKD. The DNA of the CDR3 is TGTGCCATCAAGGACAGGGAGTTAACTAACTATGGCTACACCTTC. This sequence encodes CAIKDRELTNYGYTF.

The sample holds a few counts of this clonotype. CDR3 in amino acids: CASRTIDTDTQYF. The CDR3 coding sequence is TGTGCCAGCAGAACGATAGACACAGATACGCAGTATTTT. The gene calls are TRBV5-4 and TRBJ2-3; D is ambiguous. Trimming took off 5 bases at V and 2 bases at J, with 9 bases between the two ends. CDR3 length: 13 residues. Germline V gene lookup returns CDR1 SGHNT and CDR2 YYREEE (reference sequence).